The present TCR beta chain was sequenced within a study of CD8 T cells in ankylosing spondylitis. Remarks on this clonotype: Its antigen is not identified.

Overall study findings and caveats: Ankylosing spondylitis blood seemed to carry a telltale TCR beta motif made of roughly eight highly homologous variants.

The V and J ends lost 5 bases and 2 bases, in that order; junction bases with no gene match: 9. The CDR3 contains 15 residues. Germline CDR1 is SGHAT and CDR2 is FQNNGV. The TCR beta libraries were generated through quantitative 5'-RACE incorporating molecular barcodes. TCRdb redid the calling of the 5' RACE reads with MiXCR, one entry per CDR3 protein. The sample has approximately 540,000 distinct CDR3 sequences, roughly an eighth seen once; the top ten hold around 7%. This clonotype was sampled from a male donor with ankylosing spondylitis. The material sequenced was blood, either unsorted or a sorted T cell fraction (not recorded which). The J gene is TRBJ2-7, the V gene TRBV11-2; 7 bases are shared with TRBD1. CDR3 amino acids: CASSKEGTDTYEQYF. The CDR3 DNA reads TGTGCCAGCAGCAAAGAGGGGACAGACACCTACGAGCAGTACTTC.